Sequencing of this T cell receptor (beta chain) was carried out in a study of blood T cell repertoires in COVID-19. Assay used: immunoSEQ multiplex PCR; TCRdb lists only in-frame clones, some missing. The repertoire consists of roughly 150,000 clones, with about 83% occurring once and the leading ten covering 10% to 15%. This CDR3 spans 14 amino acids. Trimming left V 2 bases short and J 1 base short, with 8 bases between. The germline V gene encodes CDR1 SGDLS and CDR2 YYNGEE. The material sequenced was peripheral blood. The TCR was taken from a man aged 65 to 85 who had recovered from COVID-19. The V gene is TRBV9, the J gene TRBJ2-3; D uncertain. In nucleotides, the CDR3 is TGTGCCAGCAGCGTTGCTCGCGGCACAGATACGCAGTATTTT. As protein: CASSVARGTDTQYF.